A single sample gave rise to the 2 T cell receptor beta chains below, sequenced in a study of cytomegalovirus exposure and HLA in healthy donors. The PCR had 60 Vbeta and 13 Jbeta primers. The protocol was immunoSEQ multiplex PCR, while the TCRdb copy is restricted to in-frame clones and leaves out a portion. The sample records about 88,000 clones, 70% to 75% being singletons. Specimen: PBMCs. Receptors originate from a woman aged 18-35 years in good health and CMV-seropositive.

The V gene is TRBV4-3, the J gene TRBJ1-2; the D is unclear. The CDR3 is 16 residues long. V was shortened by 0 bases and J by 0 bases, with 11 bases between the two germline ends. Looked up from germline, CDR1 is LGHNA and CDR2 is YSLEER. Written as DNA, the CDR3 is TGCGCCAGCAGCCAAGAGGCTGCAACCCCTAACTATGGCTACACCTTC. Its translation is CASSQEAATPNYGYTF.

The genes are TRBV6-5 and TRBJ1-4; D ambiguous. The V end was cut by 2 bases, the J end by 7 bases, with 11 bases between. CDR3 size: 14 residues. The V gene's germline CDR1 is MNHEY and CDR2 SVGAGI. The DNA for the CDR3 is TGTGCCAGCAGTTACCGAGAGGGTAGTGAAAAACTGTTTTTT. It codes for CASSYREGSEKLFF.